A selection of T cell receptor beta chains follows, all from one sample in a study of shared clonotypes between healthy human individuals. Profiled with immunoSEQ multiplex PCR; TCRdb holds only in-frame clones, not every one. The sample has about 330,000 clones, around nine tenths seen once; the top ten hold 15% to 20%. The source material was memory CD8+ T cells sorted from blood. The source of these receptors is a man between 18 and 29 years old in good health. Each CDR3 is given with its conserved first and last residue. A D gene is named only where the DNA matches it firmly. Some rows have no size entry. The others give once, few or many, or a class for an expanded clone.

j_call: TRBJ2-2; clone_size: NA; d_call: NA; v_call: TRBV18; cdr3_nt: TGTGCCAGCTCACCCACAGTCCCGGGACCTTCCGGGGAGCTGTTTTTT; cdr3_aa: CASSPTVPGPSGELFF
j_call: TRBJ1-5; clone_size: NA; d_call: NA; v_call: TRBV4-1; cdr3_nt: TGCGCCAGCAGCCTCAGGGGAGGGGTATGGGATCAGCCCCAGCATTTT; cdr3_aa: CASSLRGGVWDQPQHF
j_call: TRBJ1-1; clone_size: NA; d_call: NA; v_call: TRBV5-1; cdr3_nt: TGCGCCAGCAGCTTGGGACATAGGATAAACACTGAAGCTTTCTTT; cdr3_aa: CASSLGHRINTEAFF
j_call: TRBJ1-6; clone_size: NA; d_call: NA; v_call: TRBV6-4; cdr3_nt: TGTGCCAGCAGGGCACAGGGTTCCTATAATTCACCCCTCCACTTT; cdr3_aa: CASRAQGSYNSPLHF
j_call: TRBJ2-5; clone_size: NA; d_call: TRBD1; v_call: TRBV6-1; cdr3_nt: TGTGCCAGCAGTGGACCCGGGACAGTAGAAATAGAGACCCAGTACTTC; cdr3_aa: CASSGPGTVEIETQYF
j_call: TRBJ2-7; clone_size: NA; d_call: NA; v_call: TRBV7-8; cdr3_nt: TGTGCCAGCAGCTTAAGAACAGGGACTTACGAGCAGTACTTC; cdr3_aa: CASSLRTGTYEQYF
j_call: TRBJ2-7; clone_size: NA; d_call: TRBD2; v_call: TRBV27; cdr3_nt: TGTGCCAGCAGCCCGACTAGCGGGAGGTTTTACGAGCAGTACTTC; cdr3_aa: CASSPTSGRFYEQYF
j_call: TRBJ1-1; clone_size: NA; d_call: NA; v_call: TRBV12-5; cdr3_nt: TGTGCTAGTGGTTTGAACCCGGGACGCCAGCTGAACACTGAAGCTTTCTTT; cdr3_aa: CASGLNPGRQLNTEAFF
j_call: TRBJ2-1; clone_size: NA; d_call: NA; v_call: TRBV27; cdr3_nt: TGTGCCAGCGGGAACCCCGACAATGAGCAGTTCTTC; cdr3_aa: CASGNPDNEQFF
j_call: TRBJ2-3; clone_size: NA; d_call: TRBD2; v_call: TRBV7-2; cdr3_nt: TGTGCCAGCAGCTTAATCCGCCTAGCGGGGGCTCCCACAGATACGCAGTATTTT; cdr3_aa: CASSLIRLAGAPTDTQYF
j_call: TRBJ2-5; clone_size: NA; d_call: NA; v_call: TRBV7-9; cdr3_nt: TGTGCCAGCAGCTTAGTTACAGGAGAGACCCAGTACTTC; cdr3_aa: CASSLVTGETQYF
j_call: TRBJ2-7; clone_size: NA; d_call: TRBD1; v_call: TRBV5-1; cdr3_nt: TGCGCCAGCAGCCCGGGACAGGGGGACCCCTTGGCGCAGTACTTC; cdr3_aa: CASSPGQGDPLAQYF
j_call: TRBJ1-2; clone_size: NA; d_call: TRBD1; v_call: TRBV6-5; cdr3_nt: TGTGCCAGCAGTTACGCACAGGGGGCGTATGGCTACACCTTC; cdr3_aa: CASSYAQGAYGYTF
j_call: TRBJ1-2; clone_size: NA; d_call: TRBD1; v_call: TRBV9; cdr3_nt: TGTGCCAGCAGCGCCACGACAGGGGACCTCACTAAGCTCTTC; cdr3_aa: CASSATTGDLTKLF
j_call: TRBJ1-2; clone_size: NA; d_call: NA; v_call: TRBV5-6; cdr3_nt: TGTGCCAGCAGCTTGGTGGCGGACTATGGCTACACCTTC; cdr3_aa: CASSLVADYGYTF
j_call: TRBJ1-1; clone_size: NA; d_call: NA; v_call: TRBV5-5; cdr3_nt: TGTGCCAGCAGCTTGGCGGGGTCGCCTGAAGCTTTCTTT; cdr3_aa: CASSLAGSPEAFF
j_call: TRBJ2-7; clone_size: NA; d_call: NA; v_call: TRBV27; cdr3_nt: TGTGCCAGCAGTTTGGCGGGGTCCTACGAGCAGTACTTC; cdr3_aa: CASSLAGSYEQYF
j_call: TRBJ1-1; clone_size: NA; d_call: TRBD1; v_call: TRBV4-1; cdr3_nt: TGCGCCAGCAGCCAAGGACAGGGTTCGAACACTGAAGCTTTCTTT; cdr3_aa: CASSQGQGSNTEAFF
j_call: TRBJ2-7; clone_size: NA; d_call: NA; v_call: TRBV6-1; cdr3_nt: TGTGCCACCTCGGTCAGGGGACCCTACGAGCAGTACTTC; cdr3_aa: CATSVRGPYEQYF
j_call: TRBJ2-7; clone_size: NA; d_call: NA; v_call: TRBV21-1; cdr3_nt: TGTGCCAGCGATGGGCGGATTTACAGTACCTACGAGCAGTACTTC; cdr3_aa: CASDGRIYSTYEQYF
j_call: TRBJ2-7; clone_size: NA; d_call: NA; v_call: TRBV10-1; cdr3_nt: TGCGCCAGCAGTGGTGTAGAGTTCTACGAGCAGTACTTC; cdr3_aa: CASSGVEFYEQYF
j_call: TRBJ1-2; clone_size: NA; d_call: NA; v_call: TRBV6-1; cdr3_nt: TGTGCCAGCAGGAGGGTGTATGGCTACACCTTC; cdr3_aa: CASRRVYGYTF
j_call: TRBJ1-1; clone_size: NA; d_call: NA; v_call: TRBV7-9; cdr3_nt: TGTGCCAGCACCCGGGACACATCGAACACTGAAGCTTTCTTT; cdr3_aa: CASTRDTSNTEAFF
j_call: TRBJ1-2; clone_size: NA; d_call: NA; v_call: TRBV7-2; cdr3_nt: TGTGCCAGCAGCTTAATGCTCGACAGGCCATATGGCTACACCTTC; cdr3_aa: CASSLMLDRPYGYTF
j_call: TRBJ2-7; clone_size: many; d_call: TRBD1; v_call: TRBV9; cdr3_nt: TGTGCCAGCAACGAGGGGGCGTCTACGTCCGAGCAGTACTTC; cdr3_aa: CASNEGASTSEQYF
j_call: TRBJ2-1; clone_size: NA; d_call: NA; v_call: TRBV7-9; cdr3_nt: TGTGCCAGCAGCTTAGTAGCGCTTACCTCCTACAATGAGCAGTTCTTC; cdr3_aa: CASSLVALTSYNEQFF
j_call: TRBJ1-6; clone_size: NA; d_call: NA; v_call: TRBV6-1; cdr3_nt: TGTGCCAGTCGCCGGGCCGCCTATAATTCACCCCTCCACTTT; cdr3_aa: CASRRAAYNSPLHF
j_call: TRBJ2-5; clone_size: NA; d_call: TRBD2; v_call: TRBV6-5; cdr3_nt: TGTGCCAGCAGCCCCGTGGGAGGGTACCAAGAGACCCAGTACTTC; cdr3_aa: CASSPVGGYQETQYF
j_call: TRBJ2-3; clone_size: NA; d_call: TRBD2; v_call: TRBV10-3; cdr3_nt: TGTGCCATCAGTGCCACTAGCGGGAGGACAGAAGATACGCAGTATTTT; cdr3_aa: CAISATSGRTEDTQYF
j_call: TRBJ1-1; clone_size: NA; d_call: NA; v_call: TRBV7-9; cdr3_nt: TGTGCCAGCAGCTCCCCGGGCACTGAAGCTTTCTTT; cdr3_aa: CASSSPGTEAFF
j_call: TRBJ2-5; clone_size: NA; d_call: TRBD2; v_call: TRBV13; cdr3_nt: TGTGCCAGCAGGATACGACTAGCGGGAGACCTAGAGACCCAGTACTTC; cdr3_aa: CASRIRLAGDLETQYF
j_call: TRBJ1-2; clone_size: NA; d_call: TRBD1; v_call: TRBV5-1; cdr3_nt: TGCGCCAGCAGCTTGGATCCCAGGGGGTACGGCTACACCTTC; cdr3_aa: CASSLDPRGYGYTF
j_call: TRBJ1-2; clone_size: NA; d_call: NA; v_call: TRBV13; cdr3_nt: TGTGCCAGCAGCTTTGCCCAGGGATCCCGCCTGGACTATGGCTACACCTTC; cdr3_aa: CASSFAQGSRLDYGYTF
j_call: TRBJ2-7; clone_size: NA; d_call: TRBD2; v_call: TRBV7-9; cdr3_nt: TGTGCCAGCAGCCCTAGCCCCGGGAGGGAAGGCGAGCAGTACTTC; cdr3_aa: CASSPSPGREGEQYF
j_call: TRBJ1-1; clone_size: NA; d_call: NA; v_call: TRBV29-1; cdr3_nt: TGCAGCGGCGATATTTCGGTTCAGGGTGGCATTGGTACTGAAGCTTTCTTT; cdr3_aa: CSGDISVQGGIGTEAFF
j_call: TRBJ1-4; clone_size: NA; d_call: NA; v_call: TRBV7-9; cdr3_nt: TGTGCCAGCAGCTTCGCCCCCGGGGGGGAAGATGGGGAAAAACTGTTTTTT; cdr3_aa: CASSFAPGGEDGEKLFF
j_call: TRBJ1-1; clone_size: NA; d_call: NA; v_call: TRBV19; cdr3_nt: TGTGCCAGTAGTTTAGTCCTGAACACTGAAGCTTTCTTT; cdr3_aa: CASSLVLNTEAFF
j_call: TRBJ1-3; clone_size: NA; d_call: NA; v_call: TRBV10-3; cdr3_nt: TGTGCCATCAAAGGGAGTGAGAGAAACACCATATATTTT; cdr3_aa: CAIKGSERNTIYF
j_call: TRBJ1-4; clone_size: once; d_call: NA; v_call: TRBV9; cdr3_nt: TGTGCCAGCAGCACAGGATCGGATGAAAAACTGTTTTTT; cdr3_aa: CASSTGSDEKLFF
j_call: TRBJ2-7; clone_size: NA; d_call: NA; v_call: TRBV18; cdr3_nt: TGTGCCAGCTCGACGGACTACGCATTAGCCTACGAGCAGTACTTC; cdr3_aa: CASSTDYALAYEQYF
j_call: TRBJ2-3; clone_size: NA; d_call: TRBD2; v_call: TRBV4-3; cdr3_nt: TGCGCCAGCAGCCAAGTGACTAGCGGGATAACAGATACGCAGTATTTT; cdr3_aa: CASSQVTSGITDTQYF
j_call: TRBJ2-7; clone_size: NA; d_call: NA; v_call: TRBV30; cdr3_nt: TGTGCCTGGAGAGACACCTACGAGCAGTACTTC; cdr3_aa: CAWRDTYEQYF
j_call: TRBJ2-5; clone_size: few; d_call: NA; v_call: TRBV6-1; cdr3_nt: TGTGCCAGCAGTGAAGGACCAGGGGAGGGCGAGACCCAGTACTTC; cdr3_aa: CASSEGPGEGETQYF
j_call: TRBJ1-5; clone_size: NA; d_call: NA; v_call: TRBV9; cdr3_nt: TGTGCCAGCAGCGGTACAGCCACTAGCAATCAGCCCCAGCATTTT; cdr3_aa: CASSGTATSNQPQHF
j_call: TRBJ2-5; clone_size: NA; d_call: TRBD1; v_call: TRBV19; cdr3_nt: TGTGCCAGTAGTATAACAGGGGCAGAGACCCAGTACTTC; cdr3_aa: CASSITGAETQYF
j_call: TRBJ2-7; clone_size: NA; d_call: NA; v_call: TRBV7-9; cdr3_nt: TGTGCCAGCAGCTTAGCGCCCGGGGCAGGGTATACCTACGAGCAGTACTTC; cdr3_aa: CASSLAPGAGYTYEQYF
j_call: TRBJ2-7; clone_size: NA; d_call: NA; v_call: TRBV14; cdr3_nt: TGTGCCAGCAGCCAAGTATGGGGGTCCTCCTACGAGCAGTACTTC; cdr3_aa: CASSQVWGSSYEQYF
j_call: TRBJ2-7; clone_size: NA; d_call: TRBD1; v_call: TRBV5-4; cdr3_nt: TGTGCCAGCAGCTTATCTGGACAGGGTCGAGGAGAGCAGTACTTC; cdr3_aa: CASSLSGQGRGEQYF